This T cell receptor (beta chain) originates from a study of blood T cell repertoires in COVID-19. About the study: Samples representing acute and convalescent COVID-19 were sourced from the United States, Italy and Spain. The analysed material was cDNA or gDNA that came from T cells, B-cell-depleted T cells, or PBMCs.

Seattle researchers signed up patients amid active infection and tracked them longitudinally. The V end lost 6 bases, the J end lost 4 bases, and 16 bases lay between the germline ends. From germline, CDR1 is MNHEY and CDR2 SVGAGI. The CDR3 is 15 amino acids. Original processing notes: Reference gene primer amplification gave estimated nucleated cell counts. The table came from immunoSEQ multiplex PCR; TCRdb's copy has only in-frame clones and leaves some out. That table furnishes V, J and clone size, whereas the DNA furnished D and trimming. Seen here are about 500,000 clones, 70% to 90% observed once, and the top ten hold 7.8%.

The sequence derives from a woman between 50 and 59 years old with COVID-19, enrolled during active disease. The sample comprised peripheral blood. This rearrangement joins TRBV6-5 to TRBJ1-5; D is perhaps TRBD1 (6 bases). CDR3 sequence: CASRPADSRNQPQHF. CDR3 nucleotides: TGTGCCAGCAGACCCGCGGACAGCCGAAATCAGCCCCAGCATTTT.